This is a list of T cell receptor beta chains from one sample in a study of control samples from healthy donors and cancer patients. TCRdb keeps only in-frame clones here, not all; method: immunoSEQ multiplex PCR. The sample lists 100,000 to 150,000 clones, around 94% occurring once. Sequenced: PBMCs. The receptors derive from a man at least 80 years old with head and neck cancer. Each CDR3 is given with its conserved first and last residue. The order of the fields is V gene, clone size, J gene, CDR3 length, D gene, CDR3 DNA, CDR3 protein. D genes are given only for firm matches. Size values are once, few and many counts, or a class for expanded clones, and some rows have none.

TRBV5-1,-,TRBJ2-1,14,TRBD1,TGCGCCAGCAGTGGGCAGGGGGCCTACAATGAGCAGTTCTTC,CASSGQGAYNEQFF
TRBV5-1,-,TRBJ1-2,15,-,TGCGCCAGCAGCTTGGAGGCAGGGTCTAACTATGGCTACACCTTC,CASSLEAGSNYGYTF
TRBV9,-,TRBJ2-6,15,-,TGTGCCAGCAGCCTTACAAGCTCTGGGGCCAACGTCCTGACTTTC,CASSLTSSGANVLTF
TRBV16,-,TRBJ1-4,15,-,TGTGCCAGCAGACCTCCGACAGTCACTAATGAAAAACTGTTTTTT,CASRPPTVTNEKLFF
TRBV3-1/TRBV3-2,-,TRBJ2-2,13,-,TGTGCCAGCAGCTTCCGAAGGGGCGGGGAGCTGTTTTTT,CASSFRRGGELFF
TRBV29-1,-,TRBJ2-3,13,TRBD2,TGCAGCGTTGGGGGACTAGCGTCAGATACGCAGTATTTT,CSVGGLASDTQYF
TRBV19,once,TRBJ2-1,16,TRBD2,TGTGCCAGTAGTACCCAGACTAGCGGGAGAGGCAATGAGCAGTTCTTC,CASSTQTSGRGNEQFF
TRBV6-2/TRBV6-3,-,TRBJ2-2,15,-,TGTGCCAGCAGTTACCCCCATACTTACACCGGGGAGCTGTTTTTT,CASSYPHTYTGELFF
TRBV9,-,TRBJ2-1,16,-,TGTGCCAGCAGCGTAGAATTAGACATCTCCTACAATGAGCAGTTCTTC,CASSVELDISYNEQFF
TRBV29-1,-,TRBJ1-1,12,-,TGCAGCGGGCACAGGGATCAAACTGAAGCTTTCTTT,CSGHRDQTEAFF
TRBV21-1,-,TRBJ1-1,12,-,TGTGCCAGCAGCAAAGACGAGACTGCCACTTTCTTT,CASSKDETATFF
TRBV25-1,-,TRBJ2-7,13,-,TGTGCCAGCAGTACTGGAACCACCTACGAGCAGTACTTC,CASSTGTTYEQYF
TRBV11-2,-,TRBJ2-1,16,-,TGTGCCAGCAGCCGGGTTATGGGGGGCCGCTACAATGAGCAGTTCTTC,CASSRVMGGRYNEQFF
TRBV5-1,once,TRBJ2-5,11,-,TGCGCCAGCAGCTTCCAAGAGACCCAGTACTTC,CASSFQETQYF
TRBV9,-,TRBJ1-5,14,-,TGTGCCAGCAGCGTAGGATGGGGCAATCAGCCCCAGCATTTT,CASSVGWGNQPQHF
TRBV3-1/TRBV3-2,-,TRBJ1-3,14,-,TGTGCCAGCAGTCATAGGGGGACTGGAAACACCATATATTTT,CASSHRGTGNTIYF